This T cell receptor (beta chain) comes out of a study of T cells in Graves' hyperthyroidism and ophthalmopathy. At the level of the study: Any treatment followed the collection of peripheral blood at initial diagnosis.

Patients having uncontrolled infection, another autoimmune disease, pregnancy or lactation were not included. For the diagnoses, clinical symptoms, serum thyroxine and TRAb, thyroid ultrasound and orbital computed tomography were used. General study results and limits: The model identified upcoming ophthalmopathy a median about 7.1 months ahead of onset.

This clonotype was found many times. Its specificity is not known. It was RNA transcripts that yielded the amplified TCR beta CDR3 regions. The HTBI set primed first-round TCR CDR3 RT-PCR. TCRdb independently ran MiXCR on the multiplex PCR reads; one entry per CDR3 protein. The table has roughly 560,000 distinct CDR3 sequences, approximately 14% seen once. The V segment lost 2 bases and the J segment 8 bases; nucleotides outside the gene matches: 5. The germline gives CDR1 MNHEY, CDR2 SVGAGI. This CDR3 has 14 amino acids. This chain uses TRBV6-5 with TRBJ1-2; 10 nucleotides align to TRBD1. Sequencing used blood. This receptor was identified in a middle-aged woman with Graves' ophthalmopathy. The CDR3 is CASSYGTGVMGYTF. The CDR3 nucleotides are TGTGCCAGCAGTTACGGGACAGGGGTGATGGGCTACACCTTC.